This T cell receptor (beta chain) originates from a study of early T cells in non-severe SARS-CoV-2 infection (dated by TCRdb to the early 2020s). As for the study more broadly: TCR sequencing used bulk RNA from unsorted whole blood, so alpha and beta chains could not be paired. What the authors observed across the whole study: VDJdb matching was skewed toward anti-spike CD8 responses, so virus-specific expansions were likely underestimated and private and CD4 specificities were missed.

A case-control design nested within a healthcare worker cohort in London, UK, was used, with weekly nasopharyngeal swab PCR tests and blood sampling performed. Healthcare workers were recruited between 23 and 31 March 2020, during the week of the UK lockdown, and were followed weekly for up to roughly 16 weeks. This clonotype occurred many times. The specificity of this receptor is unknown. Nothing much larger sits one base from this clone, and base qualities are not available. Reading the germline V gene (reference sequence) gives CDR1 GTSNPN and CDR2 SVGIG. CDR3 length: 14 amino acids, cysteine to phenylalanine. The CDR3 DNA has 42 bases and is translated from base 1. Trimming costs V 0 bases and J 0 bases, and their ends lie 6 bases apart. Library preparation was by 5' RACE. Sequencing was performed on a NextSeq 500. In the TCR library protocol, unique molecular identifiers were attached to individual cDNA molecules to correct for PCR bias and sequencing error. Both TCR alpha and beta chains were sequenced, and tight co-correlation was observed between alpha and beta sequence abundances in each sample. The authors' pipeline ran thus. Decombinator V4 was used to annotate TCR sequences for V gene, J gene and CDR3. TCRs were defined as expanded if a significant change between any two time points was detected under a Poisson model with p below 0.0001. Abundances of TCRs were expressed as counts per million after normalisation to the total number of TCRs sequenced in each sample. TRAV1-2 paired with TRAJ12, TRAJ20 or TRAJ33 defined MAIT TCRs, while TRAV10 paired with TRAJ18 defined iNKT TCRs. VDJdb, accessed 1 November 2021, was searched for CMV, EBV and SARS-CoV-2 annotated TCRs, excluding TCRs annotated for multiple antigens. TCRdb redid the processing of the public reads, applying fastp at Q25 and MiXCR, and retained in-frame beta chains. Here each entry gathers all rows of one CDR3 protein and keeps the most common genes and DNA. TCRdb's processing, not the authors' own work, is the source of the V and J calls. The sample contains roughly 48,000 distinct CDR3 sequences, roughly 4.5% of them found a single time. Clones ranked in the top ten supply about 6% of the sample.

The TCR was taken from an adult who was a healthcare worker with PCR-confirmed SARS-CoV-2 infection or an uninfected control (not recorded which). The rearranged segments are TRBV30 and TRBJ1-3, with no confidently assigned D gene. The material sequenced was whole blood. The CDR3: CAWSVGSSGNTIYF. The sequenced DNA is TGTGCCTGGAGTGTTGGCTCCTCTGGAAACACCATATATTTT.